This TCR beta chain is from a study of blood T cells in healthy people across ages. Comments on this clonotype: Its antigen is unidentified.

CDR1 is SGHTA and CDR2 is FQGNSA in the germline V gene. This CDR3 has 14 residues. V lost 1 base to trimming and J lost 7 bases, with 13 bases between them. Findings and limits, study-wide: Diversity estimates drawn from one million T cells were deemed underestimates. The long-lived group displayed more naive CD4+ cells, plus higher diversity, than the aged donors did. While age rose, TCR beta diversity per million T cells dropped in a roughly linear way.

A second PCR of 7 to 11 cycles used a sample-barcoded 5' primer and a J-beta primer mix. Tagging of each cDNA molecule was performed by a template-switch adaptor with 12 random nucleotides. TCRdb passed the 5' RACE reads through MiXCR, listing each CDR3 protein once. The sample holds around 1.5 million distinct CDR3 sequences, 59% seen once. The TCR comes from a man younger than 35 in good health. The sample comprised blood. The chain combines TRBV7-2 with TRBJ1-2, with D perhaps TRBD1 (5 bases). CDR3 in DNA: TGTGCCAGCAGCTTAGTAGGTTCGGGGCTTGGCTACACCTTC. Protein: CASSLVGSGLGYTF.